A single sample gave rise to the 9 T cell receptor beta chains below, sequenced in a study of shared clonotypes between healthy human individuals. In the naive CD8 group, cells lacked CD45RO and were positively selected for CCR7, so terminally differentiated effector memory CD45RA+ cells were left out. The repertoire was sequenced with immunoSEQ multiplex PCR; TCRdb's copy has only in-frame clones and lacks some. The sample yields about 2 million clones, about 95% seen once. The material sequenced was naive CD8+ T cells sorted from blood. The receptors stem from a man between 18 and 35 years old in good health.

This chain links TRBV5-1 with TRBJ2-7; D may correspond to TRBD1 or TRBD2 (6 bases each). There are 14 residues in the CDR3. V shed 3 bases and J shed 4 bases, with 14 bases lying between them. CDR1 is SGHRS, CDR2 YFSETQ, per germline. CDR3 bases: TGCGCCAGCAGCTCGGGGGCTTACGGTTACGAGCAGTACTTC. Protein sequence: CASSSGAYGYEQYF.

On this clone itself: This CDR3 is also generated by other DNA sequences in the sample. The chain combines TRBV6-5 with TRBJ2-7; tentatively, D is TRBD1 or TRBD2 (5 bases each). CDR3 length: 14 amino acids. Trimming took 2 bases from V and 5 from J, leaving 13 bases between them. In germline, CDR1 is MNHEY, CDR2 SVGAGI. CDR3 in DNA: TGTGCCAGCAGTTACGCAGGGACCGGCAACGAGCAGTACTTC. Its translation: CASSYAGTGNEQYF.

This clone was observed a single time. The chain combines TRBV19 with TRBJ2-1; maybe TRBD1 (6 bases). The germline V and J ends were trimmed by 5 bases and 9 bases, with 14 bases remaining between them. CDR1 LNHDA and CDR2 SQIVND come from the germline V gene (reference sequence). The CDR3 has 13 residues. The CDR3 loop is CASSPGGVAEQFF. In DNA, the CDR3 is TGTGCCAGTAGTCCTGGGGGCGTAGCTGAGCAGTTCTTC. Drawing the rest from reference TRBV19 and TRBJ2-1, the complete variable domain is DGGITQSPKYLFRKEGQNVTLSCEQNLNHDAMYWYRQDPGQGLRLIYYSQIVNDFQKGDIAEGYSVSREKKESFPLTVTSAQKNPTAFYLCASSPGGVAEQFFGPGTRLTVL.

This chain connects TRBV7-6 to TRBJ2-1; 9 bases fit TRBD2. The length of the CDR3 is 15 residues. From germline, CDR1 is SGHVS and CDR2 FNYEAQ. The J segment lost 8 bases and the V segment lost 4 bases, leaving 9 bases of the junction unmatched. CDR3 region: CASSSSGTSRDEQFF. For the CDR3, the DNA is TGTGCCAGCAGCTCCTCCGGGACTAGCCGCGATGAGCAGTTCTTC.

A note on this clone: This specimen includes other DNA sequences encoding the same CDR3. J is TRBJ2-3 and V is TRBV27; tentatively, D is TRBD2 (5 bases). V dropped 4 bases and J dropped 0 bases, with 11 bases sitting between them. CDR3 length: 15 residues. The germline CDR1 and CDR2 sequences are MNHEY and SMNVEV (reference sequence). CDR3 coding DNA: TGTGCCAGCAGTTCCCTAGCAGGCAGCACAGATACGCAGTATTTT. Translation: CASSSLAGSTDTQYF.

The gene calls are TRBV27 and TRBJ2-7; D remains unclear. With 6 bases removed from V and 6 bases from J, the gap between germline ends came to 12 bases. The CDR3 is 12 amino acids. Germline V gene data show CDR1 as MNHEY and CDR2 as SMNVEV (reference sequence). CDR3 amino acids: CASSLRTGEQYF. CDR3 DNA: TGTGCCAGCAGCCTTCGGACGGGCGAGCAGTACTTC.

The gene calls are TRBV15 and TRBJ1-4; D remains ambiguous. The CDR3 sequence is 12 residues long. The ends were cut back, 1 base at V and 8 bases at J, with 5 bases in the middle. Germline V gene sequence: CDR1 LNHNV, CDR2 YYDKDF (reference sequence). DNA of the CDR3: TGTGCCACCAGCAGAGTAGACGAAAAACTGTTTTTT. This translates into CATSRVDEKLFF.

This clone was counted only a few times. The genes are TRBV10-2 and TRBJ2-6; D gene unclear. From germline, CDR1 is WSHSY and CDR2 SAAADI. This CDR3 has 18 amino acids. V shed 3 bases and J shed 2 bases, with 17 bases lying between them. CDR3 DNA: TGCGCCAGCAGTGATTCGGCAGGTGGGAATACTGGGGCCAACGTCCTGACTTTC. This encodes CASSDSAGGNTGANVLTF.

The V and J genes are TRBV15 and TRBJ2-1; D may be TRBD1 or TRBD2 (5 bases each). From germline, CDR1 is LNHNV and CDR2 YYDKDF (reference sequence). V lost 0 bases, J lost 8 bases, and 11 bases lay in between. CDR3 length: 14 residues. The CDR3 DNA reads TGTGCCACCAGCAGAGACGAGAGAGGGGATGAGCAGTTCTTC. Translated: CATSRDERGDEQFF.